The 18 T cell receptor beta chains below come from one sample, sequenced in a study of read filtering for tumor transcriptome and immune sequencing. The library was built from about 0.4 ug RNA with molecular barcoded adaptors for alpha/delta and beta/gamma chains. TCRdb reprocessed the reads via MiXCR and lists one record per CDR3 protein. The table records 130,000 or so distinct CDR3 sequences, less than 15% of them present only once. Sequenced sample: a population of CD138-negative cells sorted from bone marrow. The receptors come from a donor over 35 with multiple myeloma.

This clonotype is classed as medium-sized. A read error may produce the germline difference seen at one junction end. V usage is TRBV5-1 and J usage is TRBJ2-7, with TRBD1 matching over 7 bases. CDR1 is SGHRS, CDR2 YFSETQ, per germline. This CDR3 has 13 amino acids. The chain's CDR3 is CASSLQGFYEQYF. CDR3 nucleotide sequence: TGTGCCAGCAGCCTACAGGGGTTCTACGAGCAGTACTTC.

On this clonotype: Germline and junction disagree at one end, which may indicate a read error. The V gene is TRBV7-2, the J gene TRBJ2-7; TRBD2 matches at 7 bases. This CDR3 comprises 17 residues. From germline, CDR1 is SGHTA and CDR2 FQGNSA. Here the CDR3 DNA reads TGTGCCAGCAGCTTACCCACTAGCGTCCATTTGAGCTACGAGCAGAACTTC. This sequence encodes CASSLPTSVHLSYEQNF.

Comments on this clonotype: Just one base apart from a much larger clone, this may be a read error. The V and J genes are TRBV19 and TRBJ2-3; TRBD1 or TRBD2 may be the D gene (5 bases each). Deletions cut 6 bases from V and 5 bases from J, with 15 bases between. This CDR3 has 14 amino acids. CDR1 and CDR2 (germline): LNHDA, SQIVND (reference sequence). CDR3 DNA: TGTGCCAGTAGCAACGCCCGGGACCTAGATACGCAGTATTTT. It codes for CASSNARDLDTQYF.

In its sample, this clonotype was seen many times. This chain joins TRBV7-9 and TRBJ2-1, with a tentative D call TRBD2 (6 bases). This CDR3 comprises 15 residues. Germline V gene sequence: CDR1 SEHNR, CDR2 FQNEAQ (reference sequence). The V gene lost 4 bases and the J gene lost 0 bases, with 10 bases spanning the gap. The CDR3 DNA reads TGTGCCAGCAGCTCTAGCGCGAGCTCCTACAATGAGCAGTTCTTC. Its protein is CASSSSASSYNEQFF.

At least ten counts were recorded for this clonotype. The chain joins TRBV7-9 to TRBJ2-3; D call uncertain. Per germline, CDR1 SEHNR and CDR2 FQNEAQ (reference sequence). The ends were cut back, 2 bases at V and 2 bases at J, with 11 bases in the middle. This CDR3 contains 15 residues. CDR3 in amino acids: CASSLKGGFTDTQYF. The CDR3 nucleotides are TGTGCCAGCAGCTTAAAGGGCGGTTTCACAGATACGCAGTATTTT.

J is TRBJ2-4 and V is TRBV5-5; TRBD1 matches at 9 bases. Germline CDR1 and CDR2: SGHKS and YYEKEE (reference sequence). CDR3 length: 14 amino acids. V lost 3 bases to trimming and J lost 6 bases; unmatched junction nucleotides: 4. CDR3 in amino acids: CASSSYRGPNIQYF. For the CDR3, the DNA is TGTGCCAGCAGCTCCTACAGGGGGCCAAACATTCAGTACTTC.

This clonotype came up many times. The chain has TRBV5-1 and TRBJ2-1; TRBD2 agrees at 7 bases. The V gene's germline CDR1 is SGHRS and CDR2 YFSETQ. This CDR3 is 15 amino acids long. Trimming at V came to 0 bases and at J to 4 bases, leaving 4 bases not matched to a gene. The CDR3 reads CASSLAAGPYNEQFF. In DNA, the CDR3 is TGCGCCAGCAGCTTGGCAGCGGGGCCGTACAATGAGCAGTTCTTC.

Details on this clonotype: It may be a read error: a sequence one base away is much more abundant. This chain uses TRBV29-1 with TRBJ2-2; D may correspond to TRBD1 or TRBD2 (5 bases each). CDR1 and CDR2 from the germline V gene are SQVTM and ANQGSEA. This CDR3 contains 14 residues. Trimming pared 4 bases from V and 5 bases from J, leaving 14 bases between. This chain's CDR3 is CSVAIGTRTGELFF. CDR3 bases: TGCAGCGTTGCAATAGGGACCAGGACCGGGGAGCTGTTTTTT.

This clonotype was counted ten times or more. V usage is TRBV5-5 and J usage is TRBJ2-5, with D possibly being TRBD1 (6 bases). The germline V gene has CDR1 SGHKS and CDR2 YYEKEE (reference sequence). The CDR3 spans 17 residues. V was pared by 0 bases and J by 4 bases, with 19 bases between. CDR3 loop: CASSLVGAGALRETQYF. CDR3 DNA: TGTGCCAGCAGCTTGGTCGGGGCAGGGGCCCTTAGAGAGACCCAGTACTTC.

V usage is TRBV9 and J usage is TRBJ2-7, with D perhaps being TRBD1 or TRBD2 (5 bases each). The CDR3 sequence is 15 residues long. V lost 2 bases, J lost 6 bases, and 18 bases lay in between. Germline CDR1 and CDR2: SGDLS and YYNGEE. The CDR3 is CASSVGARSSGEQYF. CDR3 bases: TGTGCCAGCAGCGTCGGGGCGAGGTCCTCGGGCGAGCAGTACTTC.

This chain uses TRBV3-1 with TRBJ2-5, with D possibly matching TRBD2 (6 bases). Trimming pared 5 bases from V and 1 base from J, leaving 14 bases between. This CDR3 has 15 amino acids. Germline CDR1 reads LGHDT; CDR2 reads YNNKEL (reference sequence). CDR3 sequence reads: CASSSRTTLQETQYF. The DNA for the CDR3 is TGTGCCAGCAGCTCCCGGACTACCCTCCAAGAGACCCAGTACTTC.

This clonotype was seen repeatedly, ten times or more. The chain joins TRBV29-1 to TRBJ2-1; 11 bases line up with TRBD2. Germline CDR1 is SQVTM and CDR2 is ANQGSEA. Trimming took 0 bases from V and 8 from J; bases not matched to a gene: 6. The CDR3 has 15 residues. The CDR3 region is CSVEDTSGRTYEQFF. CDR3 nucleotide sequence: TGCAGCGTTGAAGACACTAGCGGGAGAACTTATGAGCAGTTCTTC.

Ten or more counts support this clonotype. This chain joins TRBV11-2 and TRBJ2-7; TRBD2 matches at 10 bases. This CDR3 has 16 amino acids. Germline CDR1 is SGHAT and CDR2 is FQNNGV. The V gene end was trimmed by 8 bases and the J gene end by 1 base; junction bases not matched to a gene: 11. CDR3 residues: CASAGGSGRTSYEQYF. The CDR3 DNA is TGTGCCAGCGCGGGGGGTAGCGGGAGGACGTCCTACGAGCAGTACTTC.

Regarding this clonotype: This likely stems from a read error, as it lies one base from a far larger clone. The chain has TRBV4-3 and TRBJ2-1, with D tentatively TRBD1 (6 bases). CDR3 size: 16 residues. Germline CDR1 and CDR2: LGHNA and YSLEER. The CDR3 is CASSQSWDNSHNEQFF. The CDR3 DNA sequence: TGCGCCAGCAGCCAATCCTGGGACAACTCCCACAATGAGCAGTTCTTC.

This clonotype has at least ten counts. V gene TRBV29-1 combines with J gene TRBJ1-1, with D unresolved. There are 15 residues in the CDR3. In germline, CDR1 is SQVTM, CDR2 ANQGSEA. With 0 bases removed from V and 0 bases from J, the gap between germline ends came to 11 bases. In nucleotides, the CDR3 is TGCAGCGTTGAAGACACCTCTAGGATGAACACTGAAGCTTTCTTT. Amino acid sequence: CSVEDTSRMNTEAFF.

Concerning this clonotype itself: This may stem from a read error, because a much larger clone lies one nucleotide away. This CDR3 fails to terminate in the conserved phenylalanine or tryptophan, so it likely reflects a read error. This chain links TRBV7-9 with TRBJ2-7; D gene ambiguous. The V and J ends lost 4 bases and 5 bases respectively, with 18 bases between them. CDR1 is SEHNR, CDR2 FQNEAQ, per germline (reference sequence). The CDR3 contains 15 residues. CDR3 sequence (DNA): TGTGCCAGCAGCTCCCCTCGTGCTCGGGCGGACGAGCAGTACCTC. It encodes CASSSPRARADEQYL.

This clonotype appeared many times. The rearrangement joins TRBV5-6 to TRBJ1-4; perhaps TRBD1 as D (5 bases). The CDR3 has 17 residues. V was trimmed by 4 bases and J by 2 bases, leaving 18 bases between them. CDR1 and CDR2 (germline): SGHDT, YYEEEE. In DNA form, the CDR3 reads TGTGCCAGCAGCCGCGGGACTCTCCGAAGTACTAATGAAAAACTGTTTTTT. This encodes CASSRGTLRSTNEKLFF.

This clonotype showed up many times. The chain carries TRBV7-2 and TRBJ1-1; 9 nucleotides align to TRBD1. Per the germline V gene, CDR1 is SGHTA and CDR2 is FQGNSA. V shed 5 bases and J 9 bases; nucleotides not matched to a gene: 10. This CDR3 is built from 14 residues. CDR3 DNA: TGTGCCAGCAGCACATCCGGGACAGGGCTACAAGCTTTCTTT. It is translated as CASSTSGTGLQAFF.